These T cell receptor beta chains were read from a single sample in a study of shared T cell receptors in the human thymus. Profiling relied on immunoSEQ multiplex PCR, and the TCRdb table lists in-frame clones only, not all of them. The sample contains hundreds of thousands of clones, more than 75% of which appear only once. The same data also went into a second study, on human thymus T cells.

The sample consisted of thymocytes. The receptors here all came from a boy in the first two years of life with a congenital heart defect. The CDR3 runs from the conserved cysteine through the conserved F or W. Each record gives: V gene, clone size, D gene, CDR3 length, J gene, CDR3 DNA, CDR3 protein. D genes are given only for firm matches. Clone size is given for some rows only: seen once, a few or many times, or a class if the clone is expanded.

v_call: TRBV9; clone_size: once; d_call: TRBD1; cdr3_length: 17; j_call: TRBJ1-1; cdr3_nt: TGTGCCAGCAGCAAACTCGGGACAGGGGGTTGGGCCACTGAAGCTTTCTTT; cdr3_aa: CASSKLGTGGWATEAFF
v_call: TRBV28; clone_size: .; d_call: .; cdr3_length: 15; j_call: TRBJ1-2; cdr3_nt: TGTGCCAGCAGGGTCCTAGGACAGTTCTACTATGGCTACACCTTC; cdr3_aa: CASRVLGQFYYGYTF
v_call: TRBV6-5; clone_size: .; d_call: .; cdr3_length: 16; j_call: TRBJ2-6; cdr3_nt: TGTGCCAGCAGTTACGGATCGGGGTCCGGGGCCAACGTCCTGACTTTC; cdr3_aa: CASSYGSGSGANVLTF
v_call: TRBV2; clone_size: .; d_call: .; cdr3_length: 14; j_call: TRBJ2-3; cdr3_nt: TGTGCCAGCAGTGAAGAAGACAGGTCAGATACGCAGTATTTT; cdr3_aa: CASSEEDRSDTQYF
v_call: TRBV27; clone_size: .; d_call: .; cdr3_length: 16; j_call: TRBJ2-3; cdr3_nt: TGTGCCAGCAGGGAAAGAGCGGGTCCTAGCACAGATACGCAGTATTTT; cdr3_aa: CASRERAGPSTDTQYF
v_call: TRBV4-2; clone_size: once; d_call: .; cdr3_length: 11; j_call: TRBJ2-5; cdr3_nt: TGTGCCAGCAGCCAAGACCGGACCCAGTACTTC; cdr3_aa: CASSQDRTQYF
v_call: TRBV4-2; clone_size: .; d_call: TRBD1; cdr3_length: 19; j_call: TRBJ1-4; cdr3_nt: TGTGCCAGCAGCCAAGACACCGGGACAGGGGAGGTTCAGGATGAAAAACTGTTTTTT; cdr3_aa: CASSQDTGTGEVQDEKLFF
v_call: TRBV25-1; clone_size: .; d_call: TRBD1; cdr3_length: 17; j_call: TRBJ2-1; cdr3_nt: TGTGCCAGCAGGGACACCTCAGGGGGCGAGCCCTACAATGAGCAGTTCTTC; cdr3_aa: CASRDTSGGEPYNEQFF
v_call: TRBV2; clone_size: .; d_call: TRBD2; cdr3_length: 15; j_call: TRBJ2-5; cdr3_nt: TGTGCCAGCTACCGTCAGCCCGTGGGACTAGCAGTTCCCAACTTC; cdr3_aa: CASYRQPVGLAVPNF
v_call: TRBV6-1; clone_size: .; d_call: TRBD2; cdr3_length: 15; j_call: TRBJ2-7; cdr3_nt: TGTGCCAGCATTACACCGGGGGGGCCTCTCGACGAGCAGTACTTC; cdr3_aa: CASITPGGPLDEQYF
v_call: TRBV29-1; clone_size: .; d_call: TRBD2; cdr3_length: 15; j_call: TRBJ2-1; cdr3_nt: TGCAGCGCGTATAGCGGGAGTGATGGTTACAATGAGCAGTTCTTC; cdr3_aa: CSAYSGSDGYNEQFF
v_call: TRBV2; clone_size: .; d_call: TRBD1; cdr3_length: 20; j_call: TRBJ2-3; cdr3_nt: TGTGCCAGCAGTGTACGCGGGGAGAACAGGGGGCAGACCGGCCCAGATACGCAGTATTTT; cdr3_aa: CASSVRGENRGQTGPDTQYF
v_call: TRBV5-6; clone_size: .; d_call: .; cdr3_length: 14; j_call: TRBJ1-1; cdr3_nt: TGTGCCAGCAGCTCGAAGACTGCGGGGACGGGGGCTTTCTTT; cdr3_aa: CASSSKTAGTGAFF
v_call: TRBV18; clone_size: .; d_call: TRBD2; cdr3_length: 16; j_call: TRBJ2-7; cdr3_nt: TGTGCCAGCTCACCACGGACGCTAGCGGGAGGGCACGAGCAGTACTTC; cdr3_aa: CASSPRTLAGGHEQYF
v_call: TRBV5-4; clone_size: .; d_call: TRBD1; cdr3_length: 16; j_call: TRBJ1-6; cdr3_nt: TGTGCCAGCAGCTCGGAACACAGGGGCTATAATTCACCCCTCCACTTT; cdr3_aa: CASSSEHRGYNSPLHF
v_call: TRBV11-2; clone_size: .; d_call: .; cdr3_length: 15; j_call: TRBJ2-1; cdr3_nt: TGTGCCAGCAGCCCGCTAAAGCGGACTTACAATGAGCAGTTCTTC; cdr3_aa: CASSPLKRTYNEQFF
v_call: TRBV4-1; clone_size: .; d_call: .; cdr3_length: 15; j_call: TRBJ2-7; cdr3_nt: TGCGCCAGCAGCCATCACAAGCGATCCCCCTACGAGCAGTACTTC; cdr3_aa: CASSHHKRSPYEQYF
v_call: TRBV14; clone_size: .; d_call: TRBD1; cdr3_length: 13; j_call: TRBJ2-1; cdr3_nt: TGTGCCAGCAGCTTGGACAGGGGCAATGAGCAGTTCTTC; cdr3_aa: CASSLDRGNEQFF
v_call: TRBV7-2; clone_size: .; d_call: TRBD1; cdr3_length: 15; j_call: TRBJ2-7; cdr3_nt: TGTGCCAGCAGCACCCTGACAGGGTCGCCCTACGAGCAGTACTTC; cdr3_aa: CASSTLTGSPYEQYF
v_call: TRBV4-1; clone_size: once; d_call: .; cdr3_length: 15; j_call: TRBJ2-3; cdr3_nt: TGCGCCAGTACACATTTAAGCGGGAGCACAGATACGCAGTATTTT; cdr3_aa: CASTHLSGSTDTQYF
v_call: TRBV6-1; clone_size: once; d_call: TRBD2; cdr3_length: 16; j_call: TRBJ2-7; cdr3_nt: TGTGCCAGCAGTGAGATACTAGCGGGAAGGGCGATCGAGCAGTACTTC; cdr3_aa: CASSEILAGRAIEQYF
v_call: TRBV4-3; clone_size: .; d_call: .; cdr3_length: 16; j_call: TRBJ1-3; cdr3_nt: TGCGCCAGCAGCCAAGAGGGCCAGAGCTCTGGAAACACCATATATTTT; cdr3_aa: CASSQEGQSSGNTIYF
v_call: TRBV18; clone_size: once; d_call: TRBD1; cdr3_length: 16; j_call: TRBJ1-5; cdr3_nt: TGTGCCAGCTCACAGGGACAGGCCGGGAGCAATCAGCCCCAGCATTTT; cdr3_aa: CASSQGQAGSNQPQHF
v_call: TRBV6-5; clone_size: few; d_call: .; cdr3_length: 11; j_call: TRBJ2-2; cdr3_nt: TGTGCCAGCAGTCGCACCGGGGAGCTGTTTTTT; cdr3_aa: CASSRTGELFF
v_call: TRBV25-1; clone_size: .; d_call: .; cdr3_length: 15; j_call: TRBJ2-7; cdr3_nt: TGTGCCAGCAGTGAAGGGGGCACCACGGTCTACGAGCAGTACTTC; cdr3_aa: CASSEGGTTVYEQYF
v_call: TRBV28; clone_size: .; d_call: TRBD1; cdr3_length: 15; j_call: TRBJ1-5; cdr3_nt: TGTGCCAGCAGGCGACAGGGAAAGGGGATACAGCCCCAGCATTTT; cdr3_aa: CASRRQGKGIQPQHF
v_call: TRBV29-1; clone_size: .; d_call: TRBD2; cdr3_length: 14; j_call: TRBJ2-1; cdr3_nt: TGCAGCGTTGAGGTCGCGGGAGGGCTGAATGAGCAGTTCTTC; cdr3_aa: CSVEVAGGLNEQFF
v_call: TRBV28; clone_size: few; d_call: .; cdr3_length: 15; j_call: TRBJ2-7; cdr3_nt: TGTGCCAGCAGTCCCCTGGCCCAGCGCGCCTACGAGCAGTACTTC; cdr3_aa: CASSPLAQRAYEQYF
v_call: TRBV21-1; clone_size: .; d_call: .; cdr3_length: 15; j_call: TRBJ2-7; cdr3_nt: TGTGCCAGCAGCAAACGGGCGGGAGGGTCCCGGGAGCAGTACTTC; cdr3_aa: CASSKRAGGSREQYF
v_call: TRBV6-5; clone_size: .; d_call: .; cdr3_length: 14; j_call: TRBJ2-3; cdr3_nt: TGTGCCAGCAGTCAGACTAGGGGAGCAGATACGCAGTATTTT; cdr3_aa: CASSQTRGADTQYF
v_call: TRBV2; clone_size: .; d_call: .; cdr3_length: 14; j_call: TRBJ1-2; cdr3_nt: TGTGCCAGCAGAGGAACAGGGCCACTCTATGGCTACACCTTC; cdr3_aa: CASRGTGPLYGYTF
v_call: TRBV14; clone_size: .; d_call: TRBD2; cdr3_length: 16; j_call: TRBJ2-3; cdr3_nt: TGTGCCAGCAGCCAATCCATTAGCGGGACCACAGATACGCAGTATTTT; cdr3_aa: CASSQSISGTTDTQYF
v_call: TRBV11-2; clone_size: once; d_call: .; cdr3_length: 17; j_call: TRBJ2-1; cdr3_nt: TGTGCCAGCAGCTTAGATCACCTGACTAGCTCCTACAATGAGCAGTTCTTC; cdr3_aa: CASSLDHLTSSYNEQFF